This is a list of T cell receptor beta chains from one sample in a study of cytomegalovirus exposure and HLA in healthy donors. Profiling relied on immunoSEQ multiplex PCR, and the TCRdb table lists in-frame clones only, not all of them. The sample contains around 190,000 clones, roughly 85% of which appear only once. The sample consisted of PBMCs. The source is a woman aged 25 to 39 in good health and CMV-seropositive. The CDR3 runs from the conserved cysteine through the conserved F or W. The D gene is left open where the match is weak. Where a row states a size, it is once, few, many or the class of an expanded clone; other rows omit it.

TRBV29-1	TRBJ2-5	.	.	CSVEDPHREQETQYF	TGCAGCGTTGAAGATCCGCACAGGGAGCAAGAGACCCAGTACTTC
TRBV7-2	TRBJ1-1	.	.	CASSLGPGGLTEAFF	TGTGCCAGCAGCTTAGGACCCGGGGGGCTGACTGAAGCTTTCTTT
TRBV7-6	TRBJ1-4	.	.	CASSLTPGGSEEKLFF	TGTGCCAGCAGCTTAACTCCGGGAGGGTCCGAAGAAAAACTGTTTTTT
TRBV12-1	TRBJ2-1	.	once	CASNTTVSGQFF	TGTGCCAGCAACACCACAGTATCTGGGCAGTTCTTC
TRBV4-2	TRBJ1-6	.	few	CASSQPDGSPLHF	TGTGCCAGCAGCCAACCAGATGGTTCACCCCTCCACTTT
TRBV5-4	TRBJ2-7	TRBD1	.	CASSSPGQGGPEQYF	TGTGCCAGCAGTTCCCCGGGACAGGGGGGACCCGAGCAGTACTTC
TRBV9	TRBJ2-7	.	.	CASSVEDFYEQYF	TGTGCCAGCAGCGTAGAGGACTTCTACGAGCAGTACTTC
TRBV2	TRBJ1-1	.	.	CASIGDTEAFF	TGTGCCAGCATCGGGGACACTGAAGCTTTCTTT
TRBV5-4	TRBJ2-4	.	.	CASSLGQDKNIQYF	TGTGCCAGCAGCTTGGGACAAGACAAAAACATTCAGTACTTC
TRBV6-5	TRBJ2-7	.	.	CASSYSGSKSSYEQYF	TGTGCCAGCAGTTACTCTGGGAGCAAGAGCTCCTACGAGCAGTACTTC
TRBV29-1	TRBJ1-1	.	.	CSVVGAGITEAFF	TGCAGCGTTGTAGGGGCAGGGATCACTGAAGCTTTCTTT
TRBV2	TRBJ2-5	.	.	CASSPSGETQYF	TGTGCCAGCAGCCCTTCCGGAGAGACCCAGTACTTC
TRBV7-6	TRBJ2-1	TRBD2	.	CASSLYRSGLAGLQYNEQFF	TGTGCCAGCAGCTTATATCGATCGGGGTTAGCGGGGCTCCAATACAATGAGCAGTTCTTC
TRBV2	TRBJ2-5	.	.	CASMDSGTQYF	TGTGCCAGCATGGACAGCGGGACCCAGTACTTC
TRBV11-2	TRBJ2-5	.	.	CASSLAQTQYF	TGTGCCAGCAGCTTAGCTCAGACCCAGTACTTC
TRBV27	TRBJ2-3	.	.	CASSSLLSGATDTQYF	TGTGCCAGCAGTTCACTCCTATCAGGCGCGACAGATACGCAGTATTTT
TRBV19	TRBJ1-2	.	.	CASSKSAVLNGYTF	TGTGCCAGTAGTAAGTCCGCGGTATTAAATGGCTACACCTTC
TRBV4-1	TRBJ1-1	.	.	CASSQERQANTEAFF	TGCGCCAGCAGCCAAGAACGACAGGCGAACACTGAAGCTTTCTTT